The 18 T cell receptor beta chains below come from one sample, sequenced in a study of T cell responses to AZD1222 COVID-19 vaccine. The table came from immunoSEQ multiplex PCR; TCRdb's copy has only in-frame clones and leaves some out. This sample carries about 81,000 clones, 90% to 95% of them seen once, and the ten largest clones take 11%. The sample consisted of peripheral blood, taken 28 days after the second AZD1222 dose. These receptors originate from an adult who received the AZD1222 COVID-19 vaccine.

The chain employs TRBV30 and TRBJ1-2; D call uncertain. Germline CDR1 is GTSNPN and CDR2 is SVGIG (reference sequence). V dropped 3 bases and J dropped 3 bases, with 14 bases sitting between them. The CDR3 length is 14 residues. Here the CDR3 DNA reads TGTGCCTGGAGCCCGGGCGGACTGGACTATGGCTACACCTTC. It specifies CAWSPGGLDYGYTF.

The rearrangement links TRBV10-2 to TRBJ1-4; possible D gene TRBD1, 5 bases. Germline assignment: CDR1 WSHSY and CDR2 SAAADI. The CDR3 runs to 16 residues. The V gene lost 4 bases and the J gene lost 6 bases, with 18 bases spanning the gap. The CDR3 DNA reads TGCGCCAGCAGTGGTCAGGGTTGGTCTTTGGATGAAAAACTGTTTTTT. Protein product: CASSGQGWSLDEKLFF.

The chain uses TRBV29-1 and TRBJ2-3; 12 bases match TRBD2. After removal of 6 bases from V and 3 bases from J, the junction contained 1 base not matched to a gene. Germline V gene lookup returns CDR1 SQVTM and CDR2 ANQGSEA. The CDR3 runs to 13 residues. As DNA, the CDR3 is TGCAGCGTACTAGCGGGAGGTACAGATACGCAGTATTTT. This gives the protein CSVLAGGTDTQYF.

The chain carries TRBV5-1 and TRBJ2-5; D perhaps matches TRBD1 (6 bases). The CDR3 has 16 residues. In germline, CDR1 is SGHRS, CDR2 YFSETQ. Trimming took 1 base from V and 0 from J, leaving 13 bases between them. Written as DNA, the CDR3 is TGCGCCAGCAGCTTGAGAGGGGGAAGCCACCAAGAGACCCAGTACTTC. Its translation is CASSLRGGSHQETQYF. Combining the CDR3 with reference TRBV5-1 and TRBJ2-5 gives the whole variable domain KAGVTQTPRYLIKTRGQQVTLSCSPISGHRSVSWYQQTPGQGLQFLFEYFSETQRNKGNFPGRFSGRQFSNSRSEMNVSTLELGDSALYLCASSLRGGSHQETQYFGPGTRLLVL.

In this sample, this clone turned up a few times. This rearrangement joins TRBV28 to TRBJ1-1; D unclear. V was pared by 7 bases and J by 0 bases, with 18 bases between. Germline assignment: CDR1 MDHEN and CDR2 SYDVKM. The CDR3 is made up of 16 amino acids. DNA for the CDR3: TGTGCCAGCAACACCTGGATCGGGGAGGTGAACACTGAAGCTTTCTTT. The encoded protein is CASNTWIGEVNTEAFF.

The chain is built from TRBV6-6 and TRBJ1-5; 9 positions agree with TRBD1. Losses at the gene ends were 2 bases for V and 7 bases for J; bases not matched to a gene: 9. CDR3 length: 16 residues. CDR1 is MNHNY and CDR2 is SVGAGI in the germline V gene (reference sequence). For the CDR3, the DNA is TGTGCCAGCAGTTACGGGGGACAGGGCCCGAGCCAGCCCCAGCATTTT. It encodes CASSYGGQGPSQPQHF.

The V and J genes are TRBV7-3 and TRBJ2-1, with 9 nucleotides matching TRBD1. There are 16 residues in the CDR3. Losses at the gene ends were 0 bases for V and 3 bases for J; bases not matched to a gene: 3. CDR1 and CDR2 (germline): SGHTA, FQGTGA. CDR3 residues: CASSLTVGQGYNEQFF. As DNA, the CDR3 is TGTGCCAGCAGCTTAACGGTGGGACAGGGCTACAATGAGCAGTTCTTC.

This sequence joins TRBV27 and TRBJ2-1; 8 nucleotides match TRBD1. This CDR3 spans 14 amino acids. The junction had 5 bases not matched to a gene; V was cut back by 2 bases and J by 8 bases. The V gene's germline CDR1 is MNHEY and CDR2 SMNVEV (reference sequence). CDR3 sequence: CASSLILQGDEQFF. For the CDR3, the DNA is TGTGCCAGCAGTTTAATACTACAGGGGGATGAGCAGTTCTTC.

CDR3 DNA: TGTGCCACCAGTCCCGGGACAGGGCCGAACACTGAAGCTTTCTTT. Translated: CATSPGTGPNTEAFF. The V gene is TRBV15, the J gene TRBJ1-1; 9 bases agree with TRBD1. The CDR3 sequence is 15 residues long. Trimming at V came to 6 bases and at J to 1 base, leaving 6 bases not matched to a gene. The V gene's germline CDR1 is LNHNV and CDR2 YYDKDF (reference sequence). The full variable domain, completed using reference TRBV15 and TRBJ1-1, is DAMVIQNPRYQVTQFGKPVTLSCSQTLNHNVMYWYQQKSSQAPKLLFHYYDKDFNNEADTPDNFQSRRPNTSFCFLDIRSPGLGDTAMYLCATSPGTGPNTEAFFGQGTRLTVV.

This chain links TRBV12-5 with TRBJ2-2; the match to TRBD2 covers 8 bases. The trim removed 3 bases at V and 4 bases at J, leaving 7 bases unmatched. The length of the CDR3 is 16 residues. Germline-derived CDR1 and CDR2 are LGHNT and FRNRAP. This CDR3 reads CASGFFSGDVTGELFF. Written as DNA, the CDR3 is TGTGCTAGTGGTTTCTTTAGCGGGGACGTCACCGGGGAGCTGTTTTTT. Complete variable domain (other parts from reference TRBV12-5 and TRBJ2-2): DARVTQTPRHKVTEMGQEVTMRCQPILGHNTVFWYRQTMMQGLELLAYFRNRAPLDDSGMPKDRFSAEMPDATLATLKIQPSEPRDSAVYFCASGFFSGDVTGELFFGEGSRLTVL.

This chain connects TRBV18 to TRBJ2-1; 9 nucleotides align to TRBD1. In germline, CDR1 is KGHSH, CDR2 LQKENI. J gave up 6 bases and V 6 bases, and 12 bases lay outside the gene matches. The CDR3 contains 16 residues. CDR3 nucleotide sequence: TGTGCCAGCTCGCAAAACCGGGACAGGGTCTCCAATGAGCAGTTCTTC. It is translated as CASSQNRDRVSNEQFF.

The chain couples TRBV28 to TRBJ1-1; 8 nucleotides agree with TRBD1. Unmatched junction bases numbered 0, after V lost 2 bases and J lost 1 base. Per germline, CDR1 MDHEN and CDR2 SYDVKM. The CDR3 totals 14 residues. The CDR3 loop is CASSLGQGNTEAFF. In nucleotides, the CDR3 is TGTGCCAGCAGTTTAGGACAGGGGAACACTGAAGCTTTCTTT.

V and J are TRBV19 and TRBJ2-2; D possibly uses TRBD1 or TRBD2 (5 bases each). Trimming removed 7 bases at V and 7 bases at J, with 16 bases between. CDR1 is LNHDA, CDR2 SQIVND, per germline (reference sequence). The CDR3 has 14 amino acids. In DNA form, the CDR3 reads TGTGCCAGTATTGGGGACCGGCTGTTCGGGGAGCTGTTTTTT. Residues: CASIGDRLFGELFF.

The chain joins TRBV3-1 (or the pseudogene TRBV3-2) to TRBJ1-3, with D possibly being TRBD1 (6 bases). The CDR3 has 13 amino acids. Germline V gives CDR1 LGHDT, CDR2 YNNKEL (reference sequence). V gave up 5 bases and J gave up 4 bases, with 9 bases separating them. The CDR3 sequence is CASSNRDGNTIYF. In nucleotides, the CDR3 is TGTGCCAGCAGCAACAGGGACGGAAACACCATATATTTT.

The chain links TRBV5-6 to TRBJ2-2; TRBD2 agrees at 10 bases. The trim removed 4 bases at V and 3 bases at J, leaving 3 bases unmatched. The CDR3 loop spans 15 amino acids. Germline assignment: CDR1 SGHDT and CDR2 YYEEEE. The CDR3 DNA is TGTGCCAGCAGCGCCGGGACTAGCGACACCGGGGAGCTGTTTTTT. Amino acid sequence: CASSAGTSDTGELFF. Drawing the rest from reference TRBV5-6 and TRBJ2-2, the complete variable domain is DAGVTQSPTHLIKTRGQQVTLRCSPKSGHDTVSWYQQALGQGPQFIFQYYEEEERQRGNFPDRFSGHQFPNYSSELNVNALLLGDSALYLCASSAGTSDTGELFFGEGSRLTVL.

The CDR3 DNA follows: TGTGCCAGCAGCTTAGATCCAGGGGATGAAAAACTGTTTTTT. This codes for CASSLDPGDEKLFF. The rearrangement joins TRBV11-2 to TRBJ1-4; maybe TRBD1 (6 bases). Trimming pared 0 bases from V and 6 bases from J, leaving 8 bases between. The CDR3 length is 14 residues. Germline CDR1 reads SGHAT; CDR2 reads FQNNGV. The full variable domain, rest sourced from reference TRBV11-2 and TRBJ1-4, is EAGVAQSPRYKIIEKRQSVAFWCNPISGHATLYWYQQILGQGPKLLIQFQNNGVVDDSQLPKDRFSAERLKGVDSTLKIQPAKLEDSAVYLCASSLDPGDEKLFFGSGTQLSVL.

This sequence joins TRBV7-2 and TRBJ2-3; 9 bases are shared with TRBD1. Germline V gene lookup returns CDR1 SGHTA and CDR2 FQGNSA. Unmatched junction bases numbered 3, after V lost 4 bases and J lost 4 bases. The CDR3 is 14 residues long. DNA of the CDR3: TGTGCCAGCAGCTCAACAGGGGGCCCAGATACGCAGTATTTT. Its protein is CASSSTGGPDTQYF.

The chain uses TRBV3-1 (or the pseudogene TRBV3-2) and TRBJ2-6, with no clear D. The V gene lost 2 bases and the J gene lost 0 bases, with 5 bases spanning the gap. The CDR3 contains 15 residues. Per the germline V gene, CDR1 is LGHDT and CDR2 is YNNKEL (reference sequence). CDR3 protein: CASSQSDSGANVLTF. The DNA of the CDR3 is TGTGCCAGCAGCCAATCCGACTCTGGGGCCAACGTCCTGACTTTC.